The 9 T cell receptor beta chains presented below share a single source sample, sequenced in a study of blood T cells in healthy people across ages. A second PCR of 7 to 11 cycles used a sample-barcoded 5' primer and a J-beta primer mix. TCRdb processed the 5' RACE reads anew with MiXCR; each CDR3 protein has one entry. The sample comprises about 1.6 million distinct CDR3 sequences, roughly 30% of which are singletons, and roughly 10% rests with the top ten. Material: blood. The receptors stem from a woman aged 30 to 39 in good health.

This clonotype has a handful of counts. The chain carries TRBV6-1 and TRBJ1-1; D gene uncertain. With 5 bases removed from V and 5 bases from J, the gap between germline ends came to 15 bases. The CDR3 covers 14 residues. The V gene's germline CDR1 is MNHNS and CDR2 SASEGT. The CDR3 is CASSHLTSGTEAFF. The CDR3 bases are TGTGCCAGCAGTCATTTGACATCCGGAACTGAAGCTTTCTTT.

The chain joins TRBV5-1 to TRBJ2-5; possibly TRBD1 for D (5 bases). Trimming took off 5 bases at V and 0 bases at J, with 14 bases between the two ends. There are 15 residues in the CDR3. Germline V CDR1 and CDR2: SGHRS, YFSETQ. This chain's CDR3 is CASRRSGQYQETQYF. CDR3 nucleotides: TGCGCCAGCAGGAGGTCAGGGCAGTACCAAGAGACCCAGTACTTC.

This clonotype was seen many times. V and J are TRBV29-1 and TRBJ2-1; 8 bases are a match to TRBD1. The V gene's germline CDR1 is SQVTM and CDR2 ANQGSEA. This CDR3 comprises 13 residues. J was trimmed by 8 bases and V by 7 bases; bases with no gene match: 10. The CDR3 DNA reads TGCAGCGGGTTAAGTGCAGGGGGCGATGAGCAGTTCTTC. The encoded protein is CSGLSAGGDEQFF.

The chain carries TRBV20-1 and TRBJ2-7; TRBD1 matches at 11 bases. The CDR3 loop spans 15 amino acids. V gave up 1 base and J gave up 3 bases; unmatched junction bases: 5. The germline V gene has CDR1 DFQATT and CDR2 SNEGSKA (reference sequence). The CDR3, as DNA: TGCAGTGCTAGAGGCCCCGGGACAGGGGGCTACGAGCAGTACTTC. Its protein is CSARGPGTGGYEQYF.

The CDR3 reads CSARETDSPLHF. The CDR3 coding sequence is TGCAGTGCTAGAGAAACGGATTCACCCCTCCACTTT. V is TRBV20-1 and J is TRBJ1-6; D is uncertain. Trimming pared 0 bases from V and 8 bases from J, leaving 5 bases between. Germline values: CDR1 DFQATT, CDR2 SNEGSKA (reference sequence). The CDR3 is 12 amino acids.

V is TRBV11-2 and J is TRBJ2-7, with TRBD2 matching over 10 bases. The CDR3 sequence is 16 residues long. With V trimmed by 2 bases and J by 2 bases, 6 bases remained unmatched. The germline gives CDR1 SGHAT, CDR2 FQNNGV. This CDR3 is CASSLLSGGPTYEQYF. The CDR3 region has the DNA TGTGCCAGCAGCTTACTTAGCGGGGGGCCCACCTACGAGCAGTACTTC.

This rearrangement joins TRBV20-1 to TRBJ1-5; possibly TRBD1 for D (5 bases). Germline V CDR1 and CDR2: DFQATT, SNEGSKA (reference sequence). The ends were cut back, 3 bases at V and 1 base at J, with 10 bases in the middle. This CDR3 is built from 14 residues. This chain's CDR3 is CSASDSRSNQPQHF. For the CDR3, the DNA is TGCAGTGCTAGTGACAGTCGGAGCAATCAGCCCCAGCATTTT.

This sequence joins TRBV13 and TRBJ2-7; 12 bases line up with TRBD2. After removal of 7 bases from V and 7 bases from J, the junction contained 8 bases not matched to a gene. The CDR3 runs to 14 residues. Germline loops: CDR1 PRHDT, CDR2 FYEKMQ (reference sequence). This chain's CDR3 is CASTRTSGTGEQYF. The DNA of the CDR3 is TGTGCCAGCACCCGGACTAGCGGGACCGGAGAGCAGTACTTC.

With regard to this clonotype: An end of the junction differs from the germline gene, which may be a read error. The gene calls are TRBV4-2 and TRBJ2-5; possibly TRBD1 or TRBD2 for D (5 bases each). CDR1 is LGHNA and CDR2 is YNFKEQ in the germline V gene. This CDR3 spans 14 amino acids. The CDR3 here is CASGQLEGQGTQYF. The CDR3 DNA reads TGTGCCAGCGGCCAACTTGAGGGGCAGGGGACCCAGTACTTC.